Listed below are T cell receptor beta chains from one sample, sequenced in a study of identical twins. TCRdb re-analysed the 5' RACE reads in MiXCR, keeping a single row per CDR3 protein. The sample records about 300,000 distinct CDR3 sequences, roughly an eighth being singletons. The sample was also linked to a second study, of yellow fever vaccine responses in identical twins.

Sequenced sample: CD8+ T cells sorted from blood. These receptors all come from a woman younger than 35 in good health. Both conserved end residues are part of each CDR3. A D gene is named only where the DNA matches it firmly. Clone size is given for some rows only: seen once, a few or many times, or a class if the clone is expanded.

TRBJ2-3 - TRBV20-1 TRBD2 TGCAGTGCTAGGCCCCGGGGGGGCGGCACAGATACGCAGTATTTT CSARPRGGGTDTQYF
TRBJ2-2 few TRBV12-3/TRBV12-4 - TGTGCCAGCAGTTTAGCGCCGACCGGGGAGCTGTTTTTT CASSLAPTGELFF
TRBJ2-1 - TRBV7-8 TRBD2 TGTGCCAGCAGCGTTCTTCTCAGCGGGGGGGTTTATGAGCAGTTCTTC CASSVLLSGGVYEQFF
TRBJ2-1 - TRBV28 - TGTGCCAGCAGCACCAGGGTCGTCGTCTCCTACAATGAGCAGTTCTTC CASSTRVVVSYNEQFF
TRBJ2-2 few TRBV24-1 TRBD1 TGTGCCACTGAGGGGGCCGGGGACGGGGAGCTGTTTTTT CATEGAGDGELFF
TRBJ2-5 few TRBV20-1 - TGCAGTGGTTGGGATCTAGCGAGGAAAGAGACCCAGTACTTC CSGWDLARKETQYF
TRBJ2-1 - TRBV19 TRBD2 TGTGCCAGTAGTATAACCCTAGCGGGAGGGGCCTACAATGAGCAGTTCTTC CASSITLAGGAYNEQFF
TRBJ2-5 - TRBV13 TRBD2 TGTGCCAGCAGCCCGGGACTACACCAAGAGACCCAGTACTTC CASSPGLHQETQYF
TRBJ2-7 few TRBV28 - TGTGCCAGCAGTTCGGGCGTACGCTCCTACGAGCAGTACTTC CASSSGVRSYEQYF
TRBJ1-5 - TRBV20-1 TRBD1 TGCAGTGCTAGAGATTCCGGGACAGGAATCTATAGCAATCAGCCCCAGCATTTT CSARDSGTGIYSNQPQHF
TRBJ2-3 - TRBV20-1 - TGCAGGAGGGGTGGGGGCAAGGGCACAGATACGCAGTATTTT CRRGGGKGTDTQYF
TRBJ2-4 few TRBV20-1 - TGCAGTAGTTTGCGGCCGCTGGTTGACATTCAGTACTTC CSSLRPLVDIQYF
TRBJ2-4 few TRBV24-1 - TGTGCCACCAGTGAGGCTGGGACGCCAGCCAAAAACATTCAGTACTTC CATSEAGTPAKNIQYF
TRBJ1-1 few TRBV2 - TGTCCTCAGCAGCCGGGACCAAAACAGGGAGTAGGCACTGAAGCTTTCTTT CPQQPGPKQGVGTEAFF
TRBJ2-1 - TRBV12-5 TRBD2 TGTGCTAGTGGTCCGGGGACTAGCGGACACAATGAGCAGTTCTTC CASGPGTSGHNEQFF
TRBJ2-3 - TRBV7-3 - TGTGCCAGCAGCTCCGACCCAGCGATAAGCACAGATACGCAGTATTTT CASSSDPAISTDTQYF
TRBJ2-5 few TRBV12-3/TRBV12-4 TRBD2 TGTGCCAGCAGTTTAGGGACTAGCTGGGAGACCCAGTACTTC CASSLGTSWETQYF
TRBJ2-1 - TRBV5-6 TRBD1 TGTGCCAGCAGGACTGATCGACAGGGGGCACTTGGTAATGAGCAGTTCTTC CASRTDRQGALGNEQFF
TRBJ2-6 few TRBV4-1 - TGCGCCAGCAGCCAGGGAACTGGGGCCAACGTCCTGACTTTC CASSQGTGANVLTF
TRBJ2-7 - TRBV5-6 TRBD2 TGTGCCAGCAGCTTGGAAGGACTAGGGTCCTACTACGAGCAGTACTTC CASSLEGLGSYYEQYF
TRBJ2-7 - TRBV6-2/TRBV6-3 - TGTGCCAGCGAGACGGTGGAGGATTTCTACGAGCAGTACTTC CASETVEDFYEQYF
TRBJ2-1 few TRBV2 TRBD1 TGTGCCAGCACCGGGCGAACGGACAGGGTCGATGAGCAGTTCTTC CASTGRTDRVDEQFF
TRBJ2-1 - TRBV7-9 - TGTGCCAGCAGCTTATTTAACAATGAGCAGTTCTTC CASSLFNNEQFF
TRBJ2-1 - TRBV6-1 - TGTGCCAGCAGTGGGGTGACAGAGACACGCTACAATGAGCAGTTCTTC CASSGVTETRYNEQFF
TRBJ2-1 many TRBV7-8 TRBD2 TGTGCCAGCAGCTTAAAAGCGGGAGGAATCAATGAGCAGTTCTTC CASSLKAGGINEQFF
TRBJ2-7 few TRBV4-2 TRBD2 TGTGCCAGCAGCCAGGAGTCCGGGACTACCCTCTACGAGCAGTACTTC CASSQESGTTLYEQYF
TRBJ2-7 many TRBV5-1 TRBD2 TGCGCCAGCAGCCGGGGACTAGCTGAAGCCTACGAGCAGTACTTC CASSRGLAEAYEQYF
TRBJ2-2 - TRBV5-6 TRBD1 TGTGCCAGCAGCTCGGACAGGGTTTACACCGGGGAGCTGTTTTTT CASSSDRVYTGELFF
TRBJ2-3 - TRBV2 - TGTGTCACAGGGGCGGGGGTTGGGCGGGTCGCTACGCAGTATTTT CVTGAGVGRVATQYF
TRBJ2-5 - TRBV7-9 - TGTGCCAGCAGCTTAACGACATCGCGGACCCAGTACTTC CASSLTTSRTQYF
TRBJ1-5 few TRBV21-1 - TGTGCCAGCAGCAAAGTGGGTGGGTTGTCACCCTATAGCAATCAGCCCCAGCATTTT CASSKVGGLSPYSNQPQHF
TRBJ1-5 few TRBV10-3 - TGTGCCATCAGTGGGGCGTATTATAGCAATCAGCCCCAGCATTTT CAISGAYYSNQPQHF
TRBJ2-5 - TRBV7-8 TRBD2 TGTGCCAGCAGCGAGGGGACTAGCGGGGGGCCGTACCAAGAGACCCAGTACTTC CASSEGTSGGPYQETQYF
TRBJ1-5 many TRBV4-2 - TGTGCCAGCAGCCACGGAGGGGATAGCAATCAGCCCCAGCATTTT CASSHGGDSNQPQHF
TRBJ2-3 many TRBV28 TRBD1 TGTGCCAGCAGTTTCGCTTTCCCGGGACAGGTGCCCACAGATACGCAGTATTTT CASSFAFPGQVPTDTQYF
TRBJ2-1 few TRBV11-2 TRBD1 TGTGCCAGCAGCACGTGGGACAGTAATGAAAATGAGCAGTTCTTC CASSTWDSNENEQFF
TRBJ2-2 few TRBV6-2/TRBV6-3 TRBD1 TGTGCCAGCAGCCCGAATCCACAGGGGACCGGGGAGCTGTTTTTT CASSPNPQGTGELFF
TRBJ2-3 - TRBV2 - TGTGCCAGCACTGGTGTAGGGGAGAGCACAGATACGCAGTATTTT CASTGVGESTDTQYF
TRBJ2-6 - TRBV7-8 - TGTGCCAGCAGGGGAAGCTACTCTGGGGCCAACGTCCTGACTTTC CASRGSYSGANVLTF
TRBJ2-3 few TRBV20-1 TRBD1 TGCAGTGCTAGAAAAACAGGGGGCCCTAGCACAGATACGCAGTATTTT CSARKTGGPSTDTQYF
TRBJ2-4 many TRBV4-1 TRBD2 TGCGCCAGCAGCCCAGGACTAGCGGGGACGAGTCAACTAGCCAAAAACATTCAGTACTTC CASSPGLAGTSQLAKNIQYF
TRBJ2-2 few TRBV12-3/TRBV12-4 TRBD2 TGTGCCAGCAGTTTAGTTTGGCGGGAGGGCCGCGGCACCGGGGAGCTGTTTTTT CASSLVWREGRGTGELFF